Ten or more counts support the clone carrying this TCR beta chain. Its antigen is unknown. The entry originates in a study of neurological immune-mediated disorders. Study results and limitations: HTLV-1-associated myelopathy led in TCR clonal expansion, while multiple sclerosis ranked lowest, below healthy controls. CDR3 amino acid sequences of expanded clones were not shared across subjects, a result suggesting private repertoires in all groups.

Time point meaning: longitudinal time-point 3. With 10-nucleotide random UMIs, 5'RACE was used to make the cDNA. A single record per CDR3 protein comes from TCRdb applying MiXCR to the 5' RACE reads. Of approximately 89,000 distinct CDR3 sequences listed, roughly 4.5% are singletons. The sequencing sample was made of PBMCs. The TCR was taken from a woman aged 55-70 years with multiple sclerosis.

The CDR3 is CASSLLTSTEAFF. The CDR3 DNA follows: TGTGCCAGCAGTCTCTTGACGAGCACTGAAGCTTTCTTT. This chain links TRBV12-3 or TRBV12-4 with TRBJ1-1, with no clear D. Trimming removed 5 bases from V and 4 bases from J, with 11 bases in between. This CDR3 is 13 amino acids long.